This T cell receptor beta chain was observed in a study of cytotoxic CD8 clonotypes in ibrutinib-treated CLL. Study summary: Of the patients, 11 were relapsed/refractory, under 16 treatment-naive and about 17 IGHV unmutated.

Sequencing used immunoSEQ multiplex PCR; TCRdb keeps in-frame clones, though not all of them. The data show 200,000 to 250,000 clones, roughly 79% seen once. Study conclusions and caveats: Baseline clonality, higher than in age-matched healthy donors, tracked circulating CD8+ T-cell counts.

Germline V CDR1 and CDR2: SGHTA, FQGTGA. This CDR3 spans 13 amino acids. Trimming took 5 bases from V and 6 from J, leaving 12 bases between them. Regarding this clone: Its antigen is as yet unknown.

The receptor's source is a human donor with chronic lymphocytic leukemia. V gene TRBV7-3 combines with J gene TRBJ2-3; a possible D gene is TRBD1 (6 bases). The sequenced sample was PBMCs, obtained after 12 months of ibrutinib treatment. The CDR3 sequence: CASSLQGYDTQYF. The CDR3, as DNA: TGTGCCAGCAGCCTGCAGGGGTACGATACGCAGTATTTT.